The 10 T cell receptor beta chains below were found in one sample sequenced in a study of PD-1 blockade in classical Hodgkin lymphoma (TCRdb year 2020). This specimen's time point label, per the study, means: newly diagnosed, previously untreated cHL patient sample. Libraries were made using the immunoSEQ multiplex PCR assay. As stored in TCRdb, this immuneACCESS dataset retains in-frame rearrangements with V and J assigned. A fraction of the clones does not appear; measured against another copy, unresolved V genes explain less than half of the discrepancy, and the remainder lacks a known reason. The sample has about 47,000 clones on record, under 95% of them singletons. Roughly 5% of the sample comes from the top ten. The sequencing sample was made of peripheral blood mononuclear cells (PBMCs). The receptors originated from a human donor with classical Hodgkin lymphoma.

The genes are TRBV6-1 and TRBJ2-5, with 9 bases matching TRBD1. The V and J ends lost 7 bases and 2 bases, in that order; junction bases with no gene match: 8. The length of the CDR3 is 15 residues. Looked up from germline, CDR1 is MNHNS and CDR2 is SASEGT. In DNA form, the CDR3 reads TGTGCCAGCACCAGAAGGGACAGGGTACAAGAGACCCAGTACTTC. Amino acid sequence: CASTRRDRVQETQYF.

The rearrangement links TRBV5-4 to TRBJ2-7, with 8 bases that match TRBD1. The V segment lost 4 bases and the J segment 2 bases; nucleotides outside the gene matches: 11. The CDR3 is 16 residues long. Germline loops: CDR1 SGHNT, CDR2 YYREEE (reference sequence). CDR3 amino acids: CASSLGQGYPPYEQYF. The CDR3 DNA is TGTGCCAGCAGCCTCGGACAGGGATACCCCCCCTACGAGCAGTACTTC.

J is TRBJ2-7 and V is TRBV2; the D gene is possibly TRBD2 (6 bases). The CDR3 has 15 amino acids. CDR1 is SNHLY and CDR2 is FYNNEI in the germline V gene. The germline V and J ends were trimmed by 8 bases and 0 bases, with 17 bases remaining between them. CDR3 in amino acids: CASGEVAQRSYEQYF. CDR3 nucleotides: TGTGCCAGCGGGGAGGTTGCACAACGCTCCTACGAGCAGTACTTC.

The rearrangement links TRBV19 to TRBJ1-3, with 7 bases lining up with TRBD1. Germline V gene lookup returns CDR1 LNHDA and CDR2 SQIVND (reference sequence). V shed 0 bases, J shed 3 bases, and the junction held 8 bases outside the gene matches. The CDR3 extends over 17 amino acids. The DNA of the CDR3 is TGTGCCAGTAGTATAGAACAGGGGCGTTGGAGTGGAAACACCATATATTTT. It encodes CASSIEQGRWSGNTIYF.

The gene calls are TRBV5-1 and TRBJ2-1; 12 bases are shared with TRBD2. V gave up 0 bases and J gave up 9 bases; unmatched junction bases: 7. The CDR3 is 16 residues long. Germline loops: CDR1 SGHRS, CDR2 YFSETQ. In nucleotides, the CDR3 is TGCGCCAGCAGCTTGGAGGCTAGCGGGAGGGTGGGTGAGCAGTTCTTC. Amino acid sequence: CASSLEASGRVGEQFF.

This sequence joins TRBV25-1 and TRBJ1-2; possibly TRBD1 for D (5 bases). This CDR3 comprises 13 residues. V gave up 6 bases and J gave up 1 base, with 9 bases separating them. Germline V gene lookup returns CDR1 MGHDK and CDR2 SYGVNS. The CDR3 sequence is CASSRQLNYGYTF. DNA for the CDR3: TGTGCCAGCAGCCGACAGCTTAACTATGGCTACACCTTC.

This chain joins TRBV9 and TRBJ1-4; TRBD1 matches at 7 bases. This CDR3 is built from 16 residues. Germline trimming cut 4 bases from V and 0 bases from J; bases unmatched to any gene: 6. The germline gives CDR1 SGDLS, CDR2 YYNGEE. The CDR3 loop reads CASSPWTGATNEKLFF. CDR3 sequence (DNA): TGTGCCAGCAGCCCGTGGACAGGAGCAACTAATGAAAAACTGTTTTTT.

The chain combines TRBV29-1 with TRBJ2-7; TRBD1 might be the D (5 bases). Trimming removed 6 bases from V and 3 bases from J, with 9 bases in between. The CDR3 consists of 11 residues. Germline values: CDR1 SQVTM, CDR2 ANQGSEA. Written as DNA, the CDR3 is TGCAGCGTCGCGACAGTCTACGAGCAGTACTTC. Translating it yields CSVATVYEQYF.

Here the CDR3 DNA reads TGTGCCAGCAGCTTGGTGGCAGGGGGGACCGGGGAGCTGTTTTTT. It yields the protein CASSLVAGGTGELFF. This rearrangement joins TRBV5-4 to TRBJ2-2; D is perhaps TRBD1 (7 bases). Trimming cost V 0 bases and J 5 bases, with 11 bases left between them. Germline-derived CDR1 and CDR2 are SGHNT and YYREEE (reference sequence). The CDR3 totals 15 residues.

The rearrangement uses TRBV19 and TRBJ2-6; D not resolved. With 3 bases removed from V and 1 base from J, the gap between germline ends came to 7 bases. The CDR3 extends over 15 amino acids. Germline assignment: CDR1 LNHDA and CDR2 SQIVND (reference sequence). Here the CDR3 reads CASSIALSGANVLTF. In nucleotides, the CDR3 is TGTGCCAGTAGTATCGCATTGTCTGGGGCCAACGTCCTGACTTTC.